These 15 T cell receptor beta chains were sequenced from one sample in a study of blood T cell repertoires in COVID-19. Sequencing was performed with immunoSEQ multiplex PCR; in TCRdb, only in-frame clones are kept and a portion is missing. Among about 130,000 clones listed, around four fifths were seen once. The sequencing sample was made of peripheral blood. The receptors here all came from a man of 80 years or more with acute or convalescent COVID-19.

The CDR3 bases are TGTGCCTCCTCCCGGACAGGGAATTTCTACGAGCAGTACTTC. It is translated as CASSRTGNFYEQYF. This chain links TRBV30 with TRBJ2-7; TRBD1 matches 8 bases. Germline loops: CDR1 GTSNPN, CDR2 SVGIG (reference sequence). The CDR3 sequence is 14 residues long. After removal of 7 bases from V and 3 bases from J, the junction contained 11 bases not matched to a gene.

CDR3 sequence: CASSGQGRQPQHF. The CDR3, as DNA: TGTGCCAGCAGCGGACAGGGTCGGCAGCCCCAGCATTTT. This chain connects TRBV5-6 to TRBJ1-5; 8 nucleotides align to TRBD1. Germline loops: CDR1 SGHDT, CDR2 YYEEEE. The CDR3 extends over 13 amino acids. After removal of 4 bases from V and 7 bases from J, the junction contained 4 bases not matched to a gene.

V and J are TRBV5-1 and TRBJ1-6; 8 bases are shared with TRBD1. CDR3 length: 14 residues. CDR1 SGHRS and CDR2 YFSETQ come from the germline V gene. V dropped 5 bases and J dropped 7; count of bases not matched to a gene: 5. The CDR3 sequence is CASRVDRANSPLHF. In DNA, the CDR3 is TGCGCCAGCAGGGTGGACAGGGCAAATTCACCCCTCCACTTT. Drawing the rest from reference TRBV5-1 and TRBJ1-6, the complete variable domain is KAGVTQTPRYLIKTRGQQVTLSCSPISGHRSVSWYQQTPGQGLQFLFEYFSETQRNKGNFPGRFSGRQFSNSRSEMNVSTLELGDSALYLCASRVDRANSPLHFGNGTRLTVT.

The J gene is TRBJ1-6, the V gene TRBV18, with 8 bases identical to TRBD1. The CDR3 has 17 residues. Per germline, CDR1 KGHSH and CDR2 LQKENI. V lost 4 bases to trimming and J lost 8 bases; unmatched junction nucleotides: 13. In nucleotides, the CDR3 is TGTGCCAGCTCACGGGAAAGGACAGGGATCGGGGATTCACCCCTCCACTTT. Amino acids: CASSRERTGIGDSPLHF.

There are a few counts of this clone. V usage is TRBV11-2 and J usage is TRBJ2-7; D is ambiguous. V was cut by 0 bases and J by 0 bases, with 6 bases left in between. The CDR3 loop spans 14 amino acids. Germline lookup yields CDR1 SGHAT and CDR2 FQNNGV. CDR3 DNA: TGTGCCAGCAGCTTAGAACAGATCTCCTACGAGCAGTACTTC. Translating it yields CASSLEQISYEQYF.

This chain connects TRBV7-2 to TRBJ2-3; D may be TRBD1 (5 bases). V was clipped by 1 base and J by 8 bases, with 7 bases between them. The CDR3 consists of 12 residues. CDR1 and CDR2 (germline): SGHTA, FQGNSA. The CDR3 DNA reads as TGTGCCAGCAGCTTAGACCAGGGTACGCAGTATTTT. Residues: CASSLDQGTQYF.

The J gene is TRBJ2-5, the V gene TRBV10-3; 13 positions match TRBD2. Unmatched junction bases numbered 3, after V lost 10 bases and J lost 1 base. Germline V CDR1 and CDR2: ENHRY, SYGVKD. The CDR3 covers 14 residues. The CDR3 loop reads CATGLAGAQETQYF. CDR3 bases: TGTGCCACCGGACTAGCGGGGGCCCAAGAGACCCAGTACTTC.

The rearrangement uses TRBV9 and TRBJ2-7, with 9 bases identical to TRBD1. The CDR3 totals 15 residues. The J segment lost 4 bases and the V segment lost 5 bases, leaving 10 bases of the junction unmatched. Looked up from germline, CDR1 is SGDLS and CDR2 is YYNGEE. This CDR3 is CASSQGQGTSYEQYF. CDR3 in DNA: TGTGCCAGCAGTCAAGGACAGGGGACCTCATACGAGCAGTACTTC.

CDR3 in DNA: TGTGCCAGCAGTGAGTCGGGGTCCTATAATTCACCCCTCCACTTT. Translated: CASSESGSYNSPLHF. This chain uses TRBV2 with TRBJ1-6; no firm D call. The CDR3 has 15 residues. The germline V gene encodes CDR1 SNHLY and CDR2 FYNNEI. V gave up 3 bases and J gave up 1 base, with 7 bases separating them.

This clone was counted once. The V and J genes are TRBV6-6 and TRBJ1-4; 8 bases fit TRBD1. Germline CDR1 reads MNHNY; CDR2 reads SVGAGI (reference sequence). This CDR3 is built from 15 residues. J lost 3 bases, V lost 4 bases, and 4 bases had no gene match. The CDR3: CASSFWTGPNEKLFF. DNA of the CDR3: TGTGCCAGCAGTTTTTGGACAGGGCCTAATGAAAAACTGTTTTTT.

The chain carries TRBV18 and TRBJ1-2; 7 nucleotides match TRBD1. Germline values: CDR1 KGHSH, CDR2 LQKENI. V dropped 3 bases and J dropped 8; count of bases not matched to a gene: 12. The CDR3 covers 15 residues. CDR3 residues: CASSPDGDSGRGYTF. DNA for the CDR3: TGTGCCAGCTCACCCGATGGGGACAGCGGTCGGGGCTACACCTTC.

CDR3 amino acids: CASSVEGAGEQFF. As DNA, the CDR3 is TGTGCCAGCAGCGTAGAGGGGGCTGGGGAGCAGTTCTTC. The chain employs TRBV9 and TRBJ2-1, with 7 nucleotides matching TRBD1. Germline CDR1 is SGDLS and CDR2 is YYNGEE. This CDR3 comprises 13 residues. Trimming removed 0 bases from V and 10 bases from J; junction bases left unmatched: 4.

This clone was seen repeatedly, ten times or more. V and J are TRBV24-1 and TRBJ2-4; 11 bases line up with TRBD1. The junction had 3 bases not matched to a gene; V was cut back by 5 bases and J by 1 base. CDR3 length: 16 residues. The germline V gene encodes CDR1 KGHDR and CDR2 SFDVKD. DNA for the CDR3: TGTGCCACCAGTGCCGGGACAGGGGGGGCCAAAAACATTCAGTACTTC. This codes for CATSAGTGGAKNIQYF.

The chain links TRBV2 to TRBJ1-5; perhaps TRBD1 as D (5 bases). CDR1 and CDR2 from the germline V gene are SNHLY and FYNNEI. The germline V and J ends were trimmed by 3 bases and 0 bases, with 6 bases remaining between them. The CDR3 has 14 amino acids. As DNA, the CDR3 is TGTGCCAGCAGTGACAGGGATAGCAATCAGCCCCAGCATTTT. It encodes CASSDRDSNQPQHF.

This clone has just a few counts. The V call is TRBV2, the J call TRBJ2-2, with D unclear. This CDR3 has 15 residues. Trimming took 2 bases from V and 1 from J, leaving 8 bases between them. Per the germline V gene, CDR1 is SNHLY and CDR2 is FYNNEI. CDR3 sequence reads: CASSETRQNTGELFF. CDR3 DNA sequence: TGTGCCAGCAGTGAAACCCGACAGAACACCGGGGAGCTGTTTTTT.